This T cell receptor (beta chain) was retrieved from a study of blood T cells in healthy people across ages. The CDR3 has 18 residues. V lost 0 bases and J lost 4; bases outside the gene matches: 9. From germline, CDR1 is MGHRA and CDR2 YSYEKL. Combining a sample-barcoded 5' primer with a J-beta primer mix, a second PCR ran for about 6 to 11 cycles. Via MiXCR, TCRdb re-called the 5' RACE reads, giving one row per CDR3 protein. The repertoire has about 1,600,000 distinct CDR3 sequences, 42% of them found once; the top ten carry 7.9%. There are a few counts of this clonotype. This chain connects TRBV4-1 to TRBJ2-3, with 11 positions matching TRBD2. The TCR originated in a young woman in good health. Sequencing was carried out using blood. The CDR3 nucleotides are TGCGCCAGCAGCCAAGAACAAGTAGCGGGGGGGTGGGCAGATACGCAGTATTTT. It specifies CASSQEQVAGGWADTQYF.